Listed here are 2 T cell receptor beta chains from one sample, sequenced in a study of T-cell reconstitution after alpha-beta-depleted transplantation in children. It was with unique molecular identifiers that the TCRbeta library was prepared. TCRdb processed the PCR reads anew with MiXCR; each CDR3 protein has one entry. The data contain approximately 350,000 distinct CDR3 sequences, 10% of them singletons. The starting material was PBMCs from the stem cell graft donor, obtained from the stem cell graft. The receptor source for this set is a human donor who donated a stem cell graft to a child with acute lymphoblastic leukemia.

This clonotype was recorded many times. The J gene is TRBJ1-1, the V gene TRBV4-2; 7 positions match TRBD1. CDR3 length: 12 amino acids. CDR1 and CDR2 from the germline V gene are LGHNA and YNFKEQ. The junction had 5 bases not matched to a gene; V was cut back by 6 bases and J by 7 bases. This chain's CDR3 is CASRQGSYEAFF. Written as DNA, the CDR3 is TGTGCCAGCAGACAGGGGAGTTATGAAGCTTTCTTT.

Here the CDR3 DNA reads TGTGCCAGCAGCTTAGCGGCCCAGAGGGCTAGCACAGATACGCAGTATTTT. As protein: CASSLAAQRASTDTQYF. This chain joins TRBV7-2 and TRBJ2-3; tentatively, D is TRBD2 (5 bases). This CDR3 comprises 17 residues. Trimming took off 0 bases at V and 0 bases at J, with 13 bases between the two ends. CDR1 is SGHTA, CDR2 FQGNSA, per germline. Combining the CDR3 with reference TRBV7-2 and TRBJ2-3 gives the whole variable domain GAGVSQSPSNKVTEKGKDVELRCDPISGHTALYWYRQSLGQGLEFLIYFQGNSAPDKSGLPSDRFSAERTGGSVSTLTIQRTQQEDSAVYLCASSLAAQRASTDTQYFGPGTRLTVL.